This TCR beta chain derives from a study of T-cell memory formation after mild COVID-19. Across the study: TCR clusters largely stayed donor specific.

The CDR3 loop spans 13 amino acids. The V segment lost 4 bases and the J segment 6 bases; nucleotides outside the gene matches: 4. The germline CDR1 and CDR2 sequences are LGHDT and YNNKEL (reference sequence). This clonotype was observed a handful of times. The authors produced TCR alpha and TCR beta cDNA libraries with sample barcodes and UMIs by 5'RACE using constant-segment primers. One entry per CDR3 protein, called by TCRdb with MiXCR from the 5' RACE reads. The sample carries approximately 250,000 distinct CDR3 sequences, 15% recorded once. The clonotype originates from an adult woman who had mild COVID-19 (a few samples of this study predate the infection). Cell type and time point are not known. The V gene is TRBV3-1, the J gene TRBJ2-7, with TRBD1 matching over 9 bases. The specimen was PBMCs or a T cell subset sorted from them (not recorded which). The CDR3 sequence: CASSLGTGTEQYF. CDR3 DNA: TGTGCCAGCAGCCTCGGGACAGGGACCGAGCAGTACTTC.